Listed below are T cell receptor beta chains from one sample, sequenced in a study of blood T cell repertoires in COVID-19. Clones were read by immunoSEQ multiplex PCR, and TCRdb kept only the in-frame ones, dropping some. The table lists 65,000 to 95,000 clones, 75% to 90% of them singletons. The material sequenced was peripheral blood. These TCRs come from a man between 70 and 80 years old with active or convalescent COVID-19. Each CDR3 is given with its conserved first and last residue. A D gene is named only where the DNA matches it firmly. Only some rows state a clone size, as once, few, many or a class for expanded clones.

CDR3nt: TGTGCCAGCTCACCTACAGGGTCGGATCAGCCCCAGCATTTT
CDR3aa: CASSPTGSDQPQHF
j_gene: TRBJ1-5
v_gene: TRBV18
d_gene: .
abundance: .

CDR3nt: TGCGCCAGCAGCTTATACACAGATACGCAGTATTTT
CDR3aa: CASSLYTDTQYF
j_gene: TRBJ2-3
v_gene: TRBV5-1
d_gene: .
abundance: .

CDR3nt: TGTGCCAGCACTGGGACAGTCAATGAAAAACTGTTTTTT
CDR3aa: CASTGTVNEKLFF
j_gene: TRBJ1-4
v_gene: TRBV6-5
d_gene: TRBD1
abundance: .

CDR3nt: TGTGCCAGCAGCTACCGGGACAGTTACAATGAGCAGTTCTTC
CDR3aa: CASSYRDSYNEQFF
j_gene: TRBJ2-1
v_gene: TRBV6-5
d_gene: TRBD1
abundance: .

CDR3nt: TGTGCCAGCAGCCGGAGGGGAGATGAAGCTTTCTTT
CDR3aa: CASSRRGDEAFF
j_gene: TRBJ1-1
v_gene: TRBV6-2/TRBV6-3
d_gene: .
abundance: .

CDR3nt: TGCGCCAGCAGCTTGGAAGGTCCACCGGGGAGCTCCTACAATGAGCAGTTCTTC
CDR3aa: CASSLEGPPGSSYNEQFF
j_gene: TRBJ2-1
v_gene: TRBV5-1
d_gene: .
abundance: once

CDR3nt: TGTGCCAGCAGTTTTACCGGGACATTATTCACAGATACGCAGTATTTT
CDR3aa: CASSFTGTLFTDTQYF
j_gene: TRBJ2-3
v_gene: TRBV27
d_gene: .
abundance: .

CDR3nt: TGTGCCAGCAGCTCCCGGCGGGGCACATACTCTGGGGCCAACGTCCTGACTTTC
CDR3aa: CASSSRRGTYSGANVLTF
j_gene: TRBJ2-6
v_gene: TRBV7-2
d_gene: .
abundance: .

CDR3nt: TGTGCCAGCAGTTCCCCTTCGGGGGGCAAAACCTATAACTATGGCTACACCTTC
CDR3aa: CASSSPSGGKTYNYGYTF
j_gene: TRBJ1-2
v_gene: TRBV6-2/TRBV6-3
d_gene: .
abundance: .

CDR3nt: TGTGCCTGGAGTGGCAGGGTAGACACTGAAGCTTTCTTT
CDR3aa: CAWSGRVDTEAFF
j_gene: TRBJ1-1
v_gene: TRBV30
d_gene: .
abundance: .

CDR3nt: TGTGCCAGCAGCTTAAACAGGGTGAACACTGAAGCTTTCTTT
CDR3aa: CASSLNRVNTEAFF
j_gene: TRBJ1-1
v_gene: TRBV7-2
d_gene: .
abundance: .

CDR3nt: TGCAGTGCTAGTTACGGGATCACAGATACGCAGTATTTT
CDR3aa: CSASYGITDTQYF
j_gene: TRBJ2-3
v_gene: TRBV20-1
d_gene: .
abundance: once

CDR3nt: TGTGCCAGCAGCGAAAGACAGGGCCCTGCCCCGGGCACTGAAGCTTTCTTT
CDR3aa: CASSERQGPAPGTEAFF
j_gene: TRBJ1-1
v_gene: TRBV7-9
d_gene: TRBD1
abundance: once

CDR3nt: TGTGCCAGCAGGGACAGGGGCACAGATACGCAGTATTTT
CDR3aa: CASRDRGTDTQYF
j_gene: TRBJ2-3
v_gene: TRBV6-5
d_gene: TRBD1
abundance: once

CDR3nt: TGCGCCAGCAGCTTTGCGAAAATTTCAGGGGCAGATACGCAGTATTTT
CDR3aa: CASSFAKISGADTQYF
j_gene: TRBJ2-3
v_gene: TRBV5-1
d_gene: .
abundance: .

CDR3nt: TGTGCCAGCAGCGCCAGGGGCCCGAACACCGGGGAGCTGTTTTTT
CDR3aa: CASSARGPNTGELFF
j_gene: TRBJ2-2
v_gene: TRBV11-3
d_gene: .
abundance: many

CDR3nt: TGTGCCACCAGCAGAGATAGAGGTCAGGGCAATGAGCAGTTCTTC
CDR3aa: CATSRDRGQGNEQFF
j_gene: TRBJ2-1
v_gene: TRBV15
d_gene: .
abundance: .

CDR3nt: TGTGCCAGTAGTATAGTGCGGGGAAATCAGCCCCAGCATTTT
CDR3aa: CASSIVRGNQPQHF
j_gene: TRBJ1-5
v_gene: TRBV19
d_gene: .
abundance: .

CDR3nt: TGTGCCACCAGTGACCCTCCCGGACTAGCTGGCACCGGGGAGCTGTTTTTT
CDR3aa: CATSDPPGLAGTGELFF
j_gene: TRBJ2-2
v_gene: TRBV24-1
d_gene: TRBD2
abundance: .

CDR3nt: TGTGCCAGCAAGAATAGCGGAAACACTGAAGCTTTCTTT
CDR3aa: CASKNSGNTEAFF
j_gene: TRBJ1-1
v_gene: TRBV6-6
d_gene: .
abundance: .

CDR3nt: TGTGCCAGCAGTTCAGGACAGCACAATCAGCCCCAGCATTTT
CDR3aa: CASSSGQHNQPQHF
j_gene: TRBJ1-5
v_gene: TRBV6-2/TRBV6-3
d_gene: .
abundance: .

CDR3nt: TGTGCCAGCAGCCATGCTAGGGGGCGCGGGACAGATACGCAGTATTTT
CDR3aa: CASSHARGRGTDTQYF
j_gene: TRBJ2-3
v_gene: TRBV3-1/TRBV3-2
d_gene: TRBD1
abundance: once

CDR3nt: TGTGCCAGCAGCTTAGGGGGGACAGCGGTAGCCTACGAGCAGTACTTC
CDR3aa: CASSLGGTAVAYEQYF
j_gene: TRBJ2-7
v_gene: TRBV7-9
d_gene: TRBD1
abundance: .

CDR3nt: TGTGCCAGCAGCGCTGGACAGGGGAGTGAGACCCAGTACTTC
CDR3aa: CASSAGQGSETQYF
j_gene: TRBJ2-5
v_gene: TRBV9
d_gene: TRBD1
abundance: .

CDR3nt: TGCGCCAGCAGCCCGCAGGGGCGGAACTATGGCTACACCTTC
CDR3aa: CASSPQGRNYGYTF
j_gene: TRBJ1-2
v_gene: TRBV5-1
d_gene: .
abundance: .

CDR3nt: TGTGCCAGCAGCACGACAGGGGATGGTGAAAAACTGTTTTTT
CDR3aa: CASSTTGDGEKLFF
j_gene: TRBJ1-4
v_gene: TRBV9
d_gene: TRBD1
abundance: .

CDR3nt: TGCAGCGTTGTCCTCGGGACAGGGGACAATGAGCAGTTCTTC
CDR3aa: CSVVLGTGDNEQFF
j_gene: TRBJ2-1
v_gene: TRBV29-1
d_gene: TRBD1
abundance: once

CDR3nt: TGTGCCTGGAGTGGGCGGGGGGCAATATATGAGCAGTTCTTC
CDR3aa: CAWSGRGAIYEQFF
j_gene: TRBJ2-1
v_gene: TRBV30
d_gene: TRBD2
abundance: .

CDR3nt: TGTGCCAGCAGTGAAGCACAGGTGAGCAATCAGCCCCAGCATTTT
CDR3aa: CASSEAQVSNQPQHF
j_gene: TRBJ1-5
v_gene: TRBV6-1
d_gene: .
abundance: few

CDR3nt: TGTGCCAGCAGCGTAGACAGGCCAGATACGCAGTATTTT
CDR3aa: CASSVDRPDTQYF
j_gene: TRBJ2-3
v_gene: TRBV9
d_gene: .
abundance: .

CDR3nt: TGTGCCAGCAGCCGACTCCATGGGGCAGAGGACTATGGCTACACCTTC
CDR3aa: CASSRLHGAEDYGYTF
j_gene: TRBJ1-2
v_gene: TRBV7-9
d_gene: .
abundance: .

CDR3nt: TGCGCCAGCAGAACAGGGGAAAATTCACCCCTCCACTTT
CDR3aa: CASRTGENSPLHF
j_gene: TRBJ1-6
v_gene: TRBV5-1
d_gene: TRBD1
abundance: .

CDR3nt: TGTGCCAGCAGCCCTACCCCAGGGAATTCGGAGACCCAGTACTTC
CDR3aa: CASSPTPGNSETQYF
j_gene: TRBJ2-5
v_gene: TRBV7-2
d_gene: .
abundance: .